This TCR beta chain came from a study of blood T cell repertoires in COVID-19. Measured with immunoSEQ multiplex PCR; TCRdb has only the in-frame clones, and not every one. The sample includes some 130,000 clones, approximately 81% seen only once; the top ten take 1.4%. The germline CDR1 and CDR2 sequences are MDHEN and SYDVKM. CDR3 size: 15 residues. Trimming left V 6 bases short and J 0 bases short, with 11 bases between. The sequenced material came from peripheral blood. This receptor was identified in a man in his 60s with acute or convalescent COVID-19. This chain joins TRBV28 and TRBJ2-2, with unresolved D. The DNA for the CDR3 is TGTGCCAGCAGCCCACTTACCACGAACACCGGGGAGCTGTTTTTT. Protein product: CASSPLTTNTGELFF.